This TCR beta chain was captured in a study of blood T cell repertoires in COVID-19. The overall study: Acute and convalescent COVID-19 samples came from the United States, Italy and Spain.

Categorization into cohorts depended on clinical history that participants reported. The V gene's germline CDR1 is LGHDT and CDR2 YNNKEL (reference sequence). The junction had 2 bases not matched to a gene; V was cut back by 4 bases and J by 1 base. The CDR3 covers 14 residues. Assay used: immunoSEQ multiplex PCR; TCRdb lists only in-frame clones, some missing. The sample has 200,000 to 250,000 clones; 80% to 90% are singletons. The chain joins TRBV3-1 (or the pseudogene TRBV3-2) to TRBJ1-1; 8 nucleotides agree with TRBD1. Sequencing was done on a sample of PBMCs or T cells enriched from blood (not recorded which). This TCR was recovered from a man in his forties who had recovered from COVID-19. CDR3 in amino acids: CASSPTGGNTEAFF. The DNA of the CDR3 is TGTGCCAGCAGCCCCACAGGGGGGAACACTGAAGCTTTCTTT.